A selection of T cell receptor beta chains follows, all from one sample in a study of cytomegalovirus exposure and HLA in healthy donors. Using immunoSEQ multiplex PCR, the repertoire was profiled, and TCRdb retains in-frame clones only, with some absent. The sample shows 310,000 or so clones, 80% to 90% of them seen only once. The sample taken for sequencing was PBMCs. The source of these receptors is a woman younger than 30 in good health and CMV-seronegative. CDR3s include the opening cysteine and the closing phenylalanine or tryptophan. For some rows the clone size is stated as once, few or many, or as a class when expanded; others skip it.

V gene: TRBV6-6; clone size: NA; J gene: TRBJ1-1; CDR3 protein: CASRHFLQGSEAFF
V gene: TRBV5-1; clone size: NA; J gene: TRBJ2-5; CDR3 protein: CASSGAGGWETQYF
V gene: TRBV2; clone size: NA; J gene: TRBJ1-3; CDR3 protein: CASSDTGRNTIYF
V gene: TRBV10-3; clone size: NA; J gene: TRBJ2-3; CDR3 protein: CATGAGDTQYF
V gene: TRBV6-5; clone size: NA; J gene: TRBJ1-1; CDR3 protein: CASSRGQGAEAFF
V gene: TRBV6-4; clone size: NA; J gene: TRBJ2-7; CDR3 protein: CASSDYSLYEQYF
V gene: TRBV2; clone size: NA; J gene: TRBJ2-2; CDR3 protein: CASSTGLENTGELFF
V gene: TRBV2; clone size: once; J gene: TRBJ1-2; CDR3 protein: CASTRTGPSYTF
V gene: TRBV9; clone size: NA; J gene: TRBJ1-2; CDR3 protein: CASSVASGTEGYTF
V gene: TRBV6-6; clone size: NA; J gene: TRBJ2-7; CDR3 protein: CASSYLQEGNYEQYF
V gene: TRBV5-6; clone size: NA; J gene: TRBJ1-1; CDR3 protein: CASSLGGNTEAFF
V gene: TRBV6-5; clone size: NA; J gene: TRBJ2-7; CDR3 protein: CASIDGGTGKYEQYF
V gene: TRBV7-9; clone size: once; J gene: TRBJ1-2; CDR3 protein: CASSLVAGPGGYTF
V gene: TRBV7-9; clone size: NA; J gene: TRBJ2-1; CDR3 protein: CASSQDTSEQFF
V gene: TRBV2; clone size: NA; J gene: TRBJ2-3; CDR3 protein: CASRASGGSTDTQYF
V gene: TRBV7-9; clone size: NA; J gene: TRBJ1-1; CDR3 protein: CSSSLVQGGTEAFF
V gene: TRBV9; clone size: NA; J gene: TRBJ2-7; CDR3 protein: CASSVGSSEANEQYF
V gene: TRBV5-4; clone size: NA; J gene: TRBJ2-5; CDR3 protein: CASQRLSGTQYF
V gene: TRBV9; clone size: NA; J gene: TRBJ2-5; CDR3 protein: CASSVLQGGGETQYF
V gene: TRBV12-5; clone size: NA; J gene: TRBJ1-5; CDR3 protein: CASGPPGYQPQHF
V gene: TRBV7-9; clone size: NA; J gene: TRBJ1-1; CDR3 protein: CASSLGGGTEAFF
V gene: TRBV19; clone size: NA; J gene: TRBJ1-1; CDR3 protein: CASSIFGVAQAEAFF
V gene: TRBV9; clone size: few; J gene: TRBJ1-2; CDR3 protein: CASSGGDYTF
V gene: TRBV6-1; clone size: NA; J gene: TRBJ2-3; CDR3 protein: CAISDSPVGQYF
V gene: TRBV13; clone size: NA; J gene: TRBJ1-2; CDR3 protein: CASSVTGVEGYTF
V gene: TRBV7-8; clone size: NA; J gene: TRBJ2-1; CDR3 protein: CASSLGLAGAPTYNEQFF
V gene: TRBV4-1; clone size: NA; J gene: TRBJ2-7; CDR3 protein: CASSQGAGTGSSYEQYF
V gene: TRBV18; clone size: NA; J gene: TRBJ2-5; CDR3 protein: CASSLSQGGTQYF
V gene: TRBV9; clone size: NA; J gene: TRBJ2-1; CDR3 protein: CASSVGGAGSYNEQFF
V gene: TRBV18; clone size: few; J gene: TRBJ2-4; CDR3 protein: CASSPGPKNIQYF
V gene: TRBV30; clone size: few; J gene: TRBJ2-3; CDR3 protein: CAFGQGSADTQYF
V gene: TRBV5-6; clone size: NA; J gene: TRBJ2-7; CDR3 protein: CASSSRGSSYEQYF
V gene: TRBV27; clone size: NA; J gene: TRBJ1-6; CDR3 protein: CASKIQGAPSPLHF
V gene: TRBV6-1; clone size: NA; J gene: TRBJ1-4; CDR3 protein: CASNDRGGEKLFF
V gene: TRBV27; clone size: NA; J gene: NA; CDR3 protein: CASSFSREAYEQYF
V gene: TRBV23-1; clone size: NA; J gene: TRBJ1-2; CDR3 protein: CASTPTENYGYTF
V gene: TRBV9; clone size: NA; J gene: TRBJ1-1; CDR3 protein: CASSVAGTSNTEAFF
V gene: TRBV5-6; clone size: NA; J gene: TRBJ2-1; CDR3 protein: CASILEGYSYNEQFF
V gene: TRBV5-1; clone size: NA; J gene: NA; CDR3 protein: CASSITGTGGAGEQYF
V gene: TRBV2; clone size: NA; J gene: TRBJ1-2; CDR3 protein: CASRTRTGEDGGYTF
V gene: TRBV4-1; clone size: NA; J gene: TRBJ2-3; CDR3 protein: CASSQVGGTDTQYF
V gene: TRBV12-5; clone size: few; J gene: TRBJ2-7; CDR3 protein: CASGFAYEQYF
V gene: TRBV19; clone size: NA; J gene: TRBJ1-5; CDR3 protein: CASSIEVDRVQPQHF
V gene: TRBV30; clone size: NA; J gene: TRBJ2-6; CDR3 protein: CAWRLRGYHSGANVLTF
V gene: TRBV7-2; clone size: NA; J gene: TRBJ2-1; CDR3 protein: CASSFLAGGPYEQFF
V gene: TRBV9; clone size: NA; J gene: TRBJ2-2; CDR3 protein: CASSVSRGTGELFF
V gene: TRBV27; clone size: NA; J gene: TRBJ1-1; CDR3 protein: CASSLGPGLYPEAFF
V gene: TRBV6-1; clone size: NA; J gene: TRBJ1-3; CDR3 protein: CASSAGVSGNTIYF
V gene: TRBV5-5; clone size: NA; J gene: TRBJ2-7; CDR3 protein: CASSFVAGGSNSYEQYF
V gene: TRBV2; clone size: once; J gene: TRBJ2-6; CDR3 protein: CASSEYQGIGSGANVLTF
V gene: TRBV5-1; clone size: few; J gene: TRBJ1-5; CDR3 protein: CASSWGTAGNNQPQHF
V gene: TRBV30; clone size: NA; J gene: TRBJ1-1; CDR3 protein: CAWSIGIGQMSTEAFF
V gene: TRBV4-2; clone size: NA; J gene: TRBJ1-4; CDR3 protein: CASSPQFGSPTTNEKLFF
V gene: TRBV5-1; clone size: NA; J gene: TRBJ2-7; CDR3 protein: CASSPTGGPYEQYF
V gene: TRBV7-9; clone size: NA; J gene: TRBJ2-7; CDR3 protein: CASSSSGTGSLAATYEQYF
V gene: TRBV6-5; clone size: NA; J gene: TRBJ2-1; CDR3 protein: CASTIQADSDEQFF
V gene: TRBV19; clone size: NA; J gene: TRBJ1-1; CDR3 protein: CASSIGGENTEAFF
V gene: TRBV30; clone size: NA; J gene: TRBJ2-1; CDR3 protein: CAWTLAVSYNEQFF
V gene: TRBV7-3; clone size: once; J gene: TRBJ1-1; CDR3 protein: CASSLTGDTEAFF